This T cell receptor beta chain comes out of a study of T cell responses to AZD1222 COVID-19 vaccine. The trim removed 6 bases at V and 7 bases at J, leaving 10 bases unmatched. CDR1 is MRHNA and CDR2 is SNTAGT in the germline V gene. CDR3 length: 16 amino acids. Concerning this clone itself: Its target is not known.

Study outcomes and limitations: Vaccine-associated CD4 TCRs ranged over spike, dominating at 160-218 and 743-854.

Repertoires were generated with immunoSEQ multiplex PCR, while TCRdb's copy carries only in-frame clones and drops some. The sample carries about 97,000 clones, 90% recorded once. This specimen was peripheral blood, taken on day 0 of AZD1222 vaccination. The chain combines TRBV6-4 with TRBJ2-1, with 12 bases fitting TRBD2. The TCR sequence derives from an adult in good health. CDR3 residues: CASSLSSGGGLNEQFF. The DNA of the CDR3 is TGTGCCAGCAGCCTCTCTAGCGGGGGGGGCCTAAATGAGCAGTTCTTC.